What follows are 3 T cell receptor beta chains derived from one specimen sequenced in a study of human T cells and chemical hapten exposure (dated by TCRdb to the early 2020s). Receptor libraries were prepared by RACE. Sequenced on a NextSeq 500. TCRdb trimmed public reads at Q25 via fastp, called clones via MiXCR and kept in-frame beta chains. Entries are consolidated by CDR3 protein sequence, retaining the most common genes and DNA. The sample table holds 180,000 or so distinct CDR3 sequences, of which 20% to 25% were seen once. The ten largest account for approximately 6.7% of the sample. Interpreted using the paper, the time point label stands for: patch test 1, 2 weeks after DPC sensitization. Interpreted using the paper, the treatment or condition label stands for: therapeutic diphenylcyclopropenone sensitization with weekly scalp DPC. The input for sequencing was whole blood, taken in connection with sensitization to the hapten diphenylcyclopropenone (DPC). The receptors here all came from a woman between 45 and 60 years old with alopecia areata. Some clones in this sample may be carry-over from other donors' samples.

The chain joins TRBV7-6 to TRBJ2-7; D ambiguous. Germline V lookup: CDR1 SGHVS, CDR2 FNYEAQ. The CDR3 length is 15 residues. The V and J ends lost 5 bases and 0 bases respectively, with 14 bases between them. The CDR3 is CASSRLHLSSYEQYF. The CDR3 nucleotides are TGTGCCAGCAGCCGTCTCCATTTGAGCTCCTACGAGCAGTACTTC. Looking up the rest from reference TRBV7-6 and TRBJ2-7 gives the full variable domain: GAGVSQSPRYKVTKRGQDVALRCDPISGHVSLYWYRQALGQGPEFLTYFNYEAQQDKSGLPNDRFSAERPEGSISTLTIQRTEQRDSAMYRCASSRLHLSSYEQYFGPGTRLTVT.

The chain combines TRBV9 with TRBJ2-1; no clear D gene. CDR1 and CDR2 from the germline V gene are SGDLS and YYNGEE. There are 13 residues in the CDR3. V was pared by 0 bases and J by 5 bases, with 6 bases between. Written as DNA, the CDR3 is TGTGCCAGCAGCGTAGGCCCCGACAATGAGCAGTTCTTC. This sequence encodes CASSVGPDNEQFF.

This clonotype was seen more than once but under ten times. The V gene is TRBV29-1, the J gene TRBJ2-3; D unresolved. Trimming removed 1 base at V and 2 bases at J, with 10 bases between. Germline V CDR1 and CDR2: SQVTM, ANQGSEA. The CDR3 is 14 amino acids. The chain's CDR3 is CSVEGQSYTDTQYF. The CDR3 nucleotides are TGCAGCGTTGAAGGGCAGAGCTACACAGATACGCAGTATTTT.